This paragraph covers one T cell receptor beta chain sequence. The data are from a study of blood T cell repertoires in COVID-19. About the study: T cells, B-cell-depleted T cells, or PBMCs provided the cDNA or gDNA that served as material.

TCRdb keeps only in-frame clones here, not all; method: immunoSEQ multiplex PCR. The table includes tens of thousands of clones, around 82% detected once. Sequenced: peripheral blood. The TCR originated in a human donor in a cohort sampled during active COVID-19.

The CDR3 sequence is CASSPTGFPGYTF. The CDR3 bases are TGTGCCAGCAGCCCTACAGGGTTCCCGGGCTACACCTTC. This sequence joins TRBV7-9 and TRBJ1-2, with D tentatively TRBD1 (6 bases). The CDR3 covers 13 residues. Germline V gene lookup returns CDR1 SEHNR and CDR2 FQNEAQ (reference sequence). V gave up 5 bases and J gave up 8 bases, with 15 bases separating them. Variable domain in full (rest from reference TRBV7-9 and TRBJ1-2): DTGVSQNPRHKITKRGQNVTFRCDPISEHNRLYWYRQTLGQGPEFLTYFQNEAQLEKSRLLSDRFSAERPKGSFSTLEIQRTEQGDSAMYLCASSPTGFPGYTFGSGTRLTVV.